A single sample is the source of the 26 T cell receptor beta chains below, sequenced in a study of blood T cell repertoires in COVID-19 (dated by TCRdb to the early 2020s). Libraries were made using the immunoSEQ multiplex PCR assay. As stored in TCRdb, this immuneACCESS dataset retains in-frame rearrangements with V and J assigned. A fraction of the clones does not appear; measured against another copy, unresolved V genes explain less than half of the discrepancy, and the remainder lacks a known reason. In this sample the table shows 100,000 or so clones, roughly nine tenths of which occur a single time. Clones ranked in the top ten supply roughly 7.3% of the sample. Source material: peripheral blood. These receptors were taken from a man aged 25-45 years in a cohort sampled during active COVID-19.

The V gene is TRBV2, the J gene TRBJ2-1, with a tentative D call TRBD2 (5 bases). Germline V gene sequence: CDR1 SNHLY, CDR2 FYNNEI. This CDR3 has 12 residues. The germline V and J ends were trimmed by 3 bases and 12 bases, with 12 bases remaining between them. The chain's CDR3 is CASSEDLTRQFF. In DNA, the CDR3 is TGTGCCAGCAGTGAGGATTTAACTAGGCAGTTCTTC.

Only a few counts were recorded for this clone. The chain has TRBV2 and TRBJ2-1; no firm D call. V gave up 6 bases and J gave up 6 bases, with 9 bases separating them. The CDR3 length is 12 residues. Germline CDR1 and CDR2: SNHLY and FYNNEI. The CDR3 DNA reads TGTGCCAGCAGCTTGTTTCGCAATGAGCAGTTCTTC. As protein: CASSLFRNEQFF.

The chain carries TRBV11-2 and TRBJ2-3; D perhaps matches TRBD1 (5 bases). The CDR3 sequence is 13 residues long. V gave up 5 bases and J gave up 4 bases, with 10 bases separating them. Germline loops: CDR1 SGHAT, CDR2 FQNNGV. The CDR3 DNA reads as TGTGCCAGCAGCCTCAGACAGCCAGATACGCAGTATTTT. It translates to CASSLRQPDTQYF.

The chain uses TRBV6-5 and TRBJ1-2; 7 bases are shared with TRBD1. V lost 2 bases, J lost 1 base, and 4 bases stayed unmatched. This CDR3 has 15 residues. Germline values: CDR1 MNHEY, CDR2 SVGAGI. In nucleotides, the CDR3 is TGTGCCAGCAGTTACCGGCGACAGGGTAACTATGGCTACACCTTC. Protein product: CASSYRRQGNYGYTF.

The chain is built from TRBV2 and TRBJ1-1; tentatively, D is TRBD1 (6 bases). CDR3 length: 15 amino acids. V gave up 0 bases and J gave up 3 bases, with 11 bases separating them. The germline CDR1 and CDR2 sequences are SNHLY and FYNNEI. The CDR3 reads CASSEARDIDTEAFF. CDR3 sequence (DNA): TGTGCCAGCAGTGAAGCCCGGGACATCGACACTGAAGCTTTCTTT.

The CDR3 spells CASSQDPAGGTGELFF. CDR3 nucleotide sequence: TGTGCCAGCAGCCAAGATCCGGCAGGGGGGACCGGGGAGCTGTTTTTT. This chain joins TRBV4-2 and TRBJ2-2, with a tentative D call TRBD1 (7 bases). The CDR3 is 16 amino acids. Germline V gives CDR1 LGHNA, CDR2 YNFKEQ. Deletions cut 0 bases from V and 5 bases from J, with 13 bases between.

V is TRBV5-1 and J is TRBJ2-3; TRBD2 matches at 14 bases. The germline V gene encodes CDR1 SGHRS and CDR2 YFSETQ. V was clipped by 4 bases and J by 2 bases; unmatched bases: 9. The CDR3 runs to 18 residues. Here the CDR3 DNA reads TGCGCCAGCAGCCCCGGGACTAGCGGGGGCCGACCCACAGATACGCAGTATTTT. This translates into CASSPGTSGGRPTDTQYF.

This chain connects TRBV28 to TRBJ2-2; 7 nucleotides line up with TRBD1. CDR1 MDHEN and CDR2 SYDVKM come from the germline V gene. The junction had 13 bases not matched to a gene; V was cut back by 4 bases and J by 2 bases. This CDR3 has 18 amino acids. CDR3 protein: CASSSGQTQSLNTGELFF. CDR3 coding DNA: TGTGCCAGCAGTTCGGGACAGACCCAATCGCTTAACACCGGGGAGCTGTTTTTT.

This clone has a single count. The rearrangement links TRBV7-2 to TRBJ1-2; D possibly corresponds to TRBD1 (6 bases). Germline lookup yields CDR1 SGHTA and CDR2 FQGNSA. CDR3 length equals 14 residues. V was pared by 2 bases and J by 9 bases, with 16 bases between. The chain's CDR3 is CASSLMGAVGSYTF. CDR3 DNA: TGTGCCAGCAGCTTAATGGGGGCGGTGGGGAGCTACACCTTC.

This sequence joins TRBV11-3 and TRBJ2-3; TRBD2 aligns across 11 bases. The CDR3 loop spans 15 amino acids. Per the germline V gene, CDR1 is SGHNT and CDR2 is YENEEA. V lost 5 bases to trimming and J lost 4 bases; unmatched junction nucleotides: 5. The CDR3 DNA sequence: TGTGCCAGCAGCCGCGTTAGCGGGGGGGCAGATACGCAGTATTTT. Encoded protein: CASSRVSGGADTQYF. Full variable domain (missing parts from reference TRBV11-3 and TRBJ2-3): EAGVVQSPRYKIIEKKQPVAFWCNPISGHNTLYWYLQNLGQGPELLIRYENEEAVDDSQLPKDRFSAERLKGVDSTLKIQPAELGDSAVYLCASSRVSGGADTQYFGPGTRLTVL.

CDR3 coding DNA: TGTGCCAGCTCCCAGGGACAGGGGGAGACCCAGTACTTC. This sequence encodes CASSQGQGETQYF. V and J are TRBV18 and TRBJ2-5; 10 bases map to TRBD1. This CDR3 has 13 residues. Germline trimming cut 6 bases from V and 5 bases from J; bases unmatched to any gene: 3. CDR1 is KGHSH, CDR2 LQKENI, per germline.

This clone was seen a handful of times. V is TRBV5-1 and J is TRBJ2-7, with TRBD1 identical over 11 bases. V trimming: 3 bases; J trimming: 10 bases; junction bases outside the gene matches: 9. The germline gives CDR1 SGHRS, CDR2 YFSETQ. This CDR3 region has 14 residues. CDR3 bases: TGCGCCAGCAGCTCAGGACAGGGGGCTGGTCTTCAGTACTTC. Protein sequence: CASSSGQGAGLQYF. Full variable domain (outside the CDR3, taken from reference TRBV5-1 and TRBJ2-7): KAGVTQTPRYLIKTRGQQVTLSCSPISGHRSVSWYQQTPGQGLQFLFEYFSETQRNKGNFPGRFSGRQFSNSRSEMNVSTLELGDSALYLCASSSGQGAGLQYFGPGTRLTVT.

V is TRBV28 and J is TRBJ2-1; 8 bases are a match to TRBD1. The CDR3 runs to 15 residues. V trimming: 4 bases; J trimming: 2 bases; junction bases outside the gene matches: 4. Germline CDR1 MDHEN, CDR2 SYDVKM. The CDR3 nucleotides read TGTGCCAGCAGTTCCGGACAGGGCGCCTACAATGAGCAGTTCTTC. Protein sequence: CASSSGQGAYNEQFF.

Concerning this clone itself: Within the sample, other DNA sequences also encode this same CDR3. The CDR3 reads CASSLTSGSTDTQYF. DNA of the CDR3: TGTGCCAGCAGCTTAACGTCAGGTAGCACAGATACGCAGTATTTT. The rearrangement uses TRBV7-3 and TRBJ2-3, with D unclear. From germline, CDR1 is SGHTA and CDR2 FQGTGA. Trimming removed 0 bases from V and 0 bases from J, with 7 bases in between. This CDR3 is 15 amino acids long.

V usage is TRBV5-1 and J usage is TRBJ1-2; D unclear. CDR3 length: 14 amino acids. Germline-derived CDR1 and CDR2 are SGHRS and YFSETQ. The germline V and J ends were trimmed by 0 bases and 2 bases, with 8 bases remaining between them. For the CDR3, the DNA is TGCGCCAGCAGCTTGGCCGGGTTGAACTATGGCTACACCTTC. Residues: CASSLAGLNYGYTF.

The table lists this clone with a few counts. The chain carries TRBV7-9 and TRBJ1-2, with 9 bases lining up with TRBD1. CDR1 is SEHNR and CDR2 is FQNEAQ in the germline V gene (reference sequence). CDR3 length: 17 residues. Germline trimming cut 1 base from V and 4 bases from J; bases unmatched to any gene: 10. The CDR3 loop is CASSLVGTGRRAYGYTF. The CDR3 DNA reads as TGTGCCAGCAGCTTAGTTGGGACAGGGAGAAGGGCCTATGGCTACACCTTC.

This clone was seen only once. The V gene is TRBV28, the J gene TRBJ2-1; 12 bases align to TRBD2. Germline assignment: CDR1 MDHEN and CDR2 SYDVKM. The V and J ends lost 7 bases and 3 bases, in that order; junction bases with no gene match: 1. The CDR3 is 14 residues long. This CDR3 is CASKLAGGYNEQFF. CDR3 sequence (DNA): TGTGCCAGCAAACTAGCGGGGGGCTACAATGAGCAGTTCTTC.

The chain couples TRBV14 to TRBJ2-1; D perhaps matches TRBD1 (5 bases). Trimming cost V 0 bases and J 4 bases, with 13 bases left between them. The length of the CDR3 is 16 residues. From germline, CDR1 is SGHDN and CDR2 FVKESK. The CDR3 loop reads CASSQELMTVYNEQFF. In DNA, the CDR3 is TGTGCCAGCAGCCAAGAACTTATGACAGTTTACAATGAGCAGTTCTTC. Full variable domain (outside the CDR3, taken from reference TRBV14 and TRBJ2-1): EAGVTQFPSHSVIEKGQTVTLRCDPISGHDNLYWYRRVMGKEIKFLLHFVKESKQDESGMPNNRFLAERTGGTYSTLKVQPAELEDSGVYFCASSQELMTVYNEQFFGPGTRLTVL.

The CDR3 reads CASSQGTGTEAFF. Written as DNA, the CDR3 is TGCGCCAGCAGCCAAGGGACAGGGACTGAAGCTTTCTTT. The chain couples TRBV4-1 to TRBJ1-1; 8 nucleotides agree with TRBD1. The CDR3 totals 13 residues. Germline loops: CDR1 MGHRA, CDR2 YSYEKL. Germline trimming cut 1 base from V and 5 bases from J; bases unmatched to any gene: 0.

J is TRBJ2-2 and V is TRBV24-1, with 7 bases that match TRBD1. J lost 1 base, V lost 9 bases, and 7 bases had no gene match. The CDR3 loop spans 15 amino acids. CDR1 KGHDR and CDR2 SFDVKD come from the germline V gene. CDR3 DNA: TGTGCCACCGAAGTAAGACAGGGGAACACCGGGGAGCTGTTTTTT. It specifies CATEVRQGNTGELFF.

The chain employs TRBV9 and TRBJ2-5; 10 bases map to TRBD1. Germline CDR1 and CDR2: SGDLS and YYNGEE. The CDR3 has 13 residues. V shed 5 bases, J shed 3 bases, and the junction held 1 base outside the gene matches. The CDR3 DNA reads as TGTGCCAGCAGGGGGACAGGGGAAGAGACCCAGTACTTC. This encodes CASRGTGEETQYF.

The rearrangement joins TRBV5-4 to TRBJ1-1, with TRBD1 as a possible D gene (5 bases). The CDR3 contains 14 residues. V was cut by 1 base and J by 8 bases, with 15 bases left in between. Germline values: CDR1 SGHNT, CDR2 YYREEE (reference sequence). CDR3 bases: TGTGCCAGCAGCTTGAGGGGATTGAAGCCCGAAGCTTTCTTT. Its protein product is CASSLRGLKPEAFF.

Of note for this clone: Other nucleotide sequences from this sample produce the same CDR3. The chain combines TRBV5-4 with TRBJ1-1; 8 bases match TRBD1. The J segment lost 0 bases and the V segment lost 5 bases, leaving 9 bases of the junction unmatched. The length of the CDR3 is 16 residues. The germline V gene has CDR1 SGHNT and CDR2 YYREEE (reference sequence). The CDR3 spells CASRPGQGTMNTEAFF. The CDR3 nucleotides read TGTGCCAGCAGACCAGGACAGGGTACGATGAACACTGAAGCTTTCTTT.

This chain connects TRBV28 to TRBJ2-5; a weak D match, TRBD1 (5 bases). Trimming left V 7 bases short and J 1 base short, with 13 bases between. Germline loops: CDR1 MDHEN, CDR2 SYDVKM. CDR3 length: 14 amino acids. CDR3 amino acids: CASTSLGVQETQYF. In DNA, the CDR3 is TGTGCCAGCACTTCCCTAGGGGTCCAAGAGACCCAGTACTTC.

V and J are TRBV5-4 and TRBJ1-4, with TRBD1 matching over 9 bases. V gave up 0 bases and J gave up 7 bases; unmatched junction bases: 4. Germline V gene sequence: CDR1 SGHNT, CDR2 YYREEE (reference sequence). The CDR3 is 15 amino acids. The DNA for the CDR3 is TGTGCCAGCAGCTTGGAGGACAGGGGTGGTGAAAAACTGTTTTTT. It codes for CASSLEDRGGEKLFF.

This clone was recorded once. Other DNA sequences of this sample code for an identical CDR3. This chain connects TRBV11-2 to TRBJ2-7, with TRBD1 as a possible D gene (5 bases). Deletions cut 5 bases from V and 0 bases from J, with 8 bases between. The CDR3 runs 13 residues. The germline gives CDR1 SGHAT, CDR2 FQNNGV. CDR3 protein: CASSPGSSYEQYF. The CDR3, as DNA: TGTGCCAGCAGCCCAGGGTCCTCCTACGAGCAGTACTTC.